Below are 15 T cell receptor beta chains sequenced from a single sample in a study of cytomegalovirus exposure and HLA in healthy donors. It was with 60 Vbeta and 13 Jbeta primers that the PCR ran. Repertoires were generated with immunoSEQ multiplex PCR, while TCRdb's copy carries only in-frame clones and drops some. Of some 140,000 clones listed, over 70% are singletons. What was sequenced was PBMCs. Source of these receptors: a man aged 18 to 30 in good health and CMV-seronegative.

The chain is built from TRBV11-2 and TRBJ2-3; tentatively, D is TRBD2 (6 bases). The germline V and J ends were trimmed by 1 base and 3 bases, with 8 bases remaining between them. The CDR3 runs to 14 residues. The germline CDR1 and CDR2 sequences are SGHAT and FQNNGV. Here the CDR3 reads CASSLARGTDTQYF. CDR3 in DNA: TGTGCCAGCAGCTTAGCCCGGGGGACAGATACGCAGTATTTT.

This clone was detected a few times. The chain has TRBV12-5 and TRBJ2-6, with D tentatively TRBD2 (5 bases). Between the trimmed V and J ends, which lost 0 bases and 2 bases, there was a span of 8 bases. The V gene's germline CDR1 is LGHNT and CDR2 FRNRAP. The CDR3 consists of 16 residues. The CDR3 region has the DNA TGTGCTAGTGGTTTGGTAATGGGAGCTGGGGCCAACGTCCTGACTTTC. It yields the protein CASGLVMGAGANVLTF.

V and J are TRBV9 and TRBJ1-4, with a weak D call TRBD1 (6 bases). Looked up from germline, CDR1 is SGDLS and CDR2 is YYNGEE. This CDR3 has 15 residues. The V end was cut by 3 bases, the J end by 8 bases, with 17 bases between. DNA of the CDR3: TGTGCCAGCAGCGATTCACAGGGCCCGAAGGAAAAACTGTTTTTT. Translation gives CASSDSQGPKEKLFF. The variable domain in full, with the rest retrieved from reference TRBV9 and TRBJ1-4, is DSGVTQTPKHLITATGQRVTLRCSPRSGDLSVYWYQQSLDQGLQFLIQYYNGEERAKGNILERFSAQQFPDLHSELNLSSLELGDSALYFCASSDSQGPKEKLFFGSGTQLSVL.

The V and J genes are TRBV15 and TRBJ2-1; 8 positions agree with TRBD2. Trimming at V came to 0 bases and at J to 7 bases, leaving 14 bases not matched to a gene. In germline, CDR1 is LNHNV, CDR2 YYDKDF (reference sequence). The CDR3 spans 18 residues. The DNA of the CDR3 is TGTGCCACCAGCAGAGATAAGTATCGATTAGCGGGGAGGAATGAGCAGTTCTTC. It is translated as CATSRDKYRLAGRNEQFF.

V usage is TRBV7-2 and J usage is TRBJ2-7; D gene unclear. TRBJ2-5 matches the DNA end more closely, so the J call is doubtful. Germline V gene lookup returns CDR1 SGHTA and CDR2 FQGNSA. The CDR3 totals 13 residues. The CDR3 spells CASTPHGVETQYF. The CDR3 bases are TGTGCCAGCACCCCCCATGGAGTTGAGACCCAGTACTTC.

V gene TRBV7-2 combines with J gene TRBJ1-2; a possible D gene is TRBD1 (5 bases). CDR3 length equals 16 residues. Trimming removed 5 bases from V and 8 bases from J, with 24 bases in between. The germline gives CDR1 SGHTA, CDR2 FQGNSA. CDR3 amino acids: CASSRDTTAGRRGYTF. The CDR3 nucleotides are TGTGCCAGCAGCCGAGATACGACAGCCGGTAGAAGAGGCTACACCTTC. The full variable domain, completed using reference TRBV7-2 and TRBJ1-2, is GAGVSQSPSNKVTEKGKDVELRCDPISGHTALYWYRQSLGQGLEFLIYFQGNSAPDKSGLPSDRFSAERTGGSVSTLTIQRTQQEDSAVYLCASSRDTTAGRRGYTFGSGTRLTVV.

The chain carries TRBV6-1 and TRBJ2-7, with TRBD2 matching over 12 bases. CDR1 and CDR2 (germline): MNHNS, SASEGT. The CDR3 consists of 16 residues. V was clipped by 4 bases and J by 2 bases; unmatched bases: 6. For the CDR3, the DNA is TGTGCCAGCAGTGCGGCTAGCGGGGGGGTCCCCTACGAGCAGTACTTC. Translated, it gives CASSAASGGVPYEQYF.

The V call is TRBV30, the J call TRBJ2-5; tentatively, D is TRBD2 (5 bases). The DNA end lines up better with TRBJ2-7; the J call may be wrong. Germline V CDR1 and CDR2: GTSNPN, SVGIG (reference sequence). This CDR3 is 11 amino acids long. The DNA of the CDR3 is TGTGCCTGGAATTGGAGGAACGAGCAGTACTTC. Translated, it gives CAWNWRNEQYF.

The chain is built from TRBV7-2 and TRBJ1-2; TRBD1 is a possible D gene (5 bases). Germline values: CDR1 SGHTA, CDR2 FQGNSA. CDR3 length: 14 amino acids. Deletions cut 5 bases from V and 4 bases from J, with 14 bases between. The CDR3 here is CASSIAGGFYGYTF. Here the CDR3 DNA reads TGTGCCAGCAGCATTGCCGGGGGTTTCTATGGCTACACCTTC.

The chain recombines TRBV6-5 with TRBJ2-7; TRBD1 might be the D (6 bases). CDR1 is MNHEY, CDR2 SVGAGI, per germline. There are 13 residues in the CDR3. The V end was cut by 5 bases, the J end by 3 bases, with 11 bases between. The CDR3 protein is CASSALQGYEQYF. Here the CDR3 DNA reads TGTGCCAGCAGTGCTCTACAGGGCTACGAGCAGTACTTC.

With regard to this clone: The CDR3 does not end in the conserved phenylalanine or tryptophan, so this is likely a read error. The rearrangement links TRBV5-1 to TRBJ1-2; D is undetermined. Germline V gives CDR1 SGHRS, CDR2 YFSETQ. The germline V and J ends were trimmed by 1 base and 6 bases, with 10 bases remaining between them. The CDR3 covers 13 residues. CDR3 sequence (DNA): TGCGCCAGCAGCTTGTCGTCCCGGGATGGCTACACCTCC. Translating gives CASSLSSRDGYTS.

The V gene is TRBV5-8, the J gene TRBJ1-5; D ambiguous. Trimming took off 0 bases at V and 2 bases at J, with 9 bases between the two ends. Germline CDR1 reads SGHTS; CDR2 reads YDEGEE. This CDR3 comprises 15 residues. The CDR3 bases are TGTGCCAGCAGCTTGGGGTGGGGAGGCAATCAGCCCCAGCATTTT. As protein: CASSLGWGGNQPQHF.

The CDR3 is CASSAYRVTNEKLFF. The CDR3 DNA reads TGTGCCAGCAGTGCCTACAGGGTTACTAATGAAAAACTGTTTTTT. The chain couples TRBV27 to TRBJ1-4; tentatively, D is TRBD1 (6 bases). From germline, CDR1 is MNHEY and CDR2 SMNVEV (reference sequence). V dropped 5 bases and J dropped 2 bases, with 12 bases sitting between them. The CDR3 sequence is 15 residues long.

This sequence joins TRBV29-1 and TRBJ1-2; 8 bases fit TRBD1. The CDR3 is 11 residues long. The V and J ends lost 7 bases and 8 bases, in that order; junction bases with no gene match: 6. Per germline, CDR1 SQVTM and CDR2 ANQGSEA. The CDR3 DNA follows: TGCAGCGGGGGACAGGCGGAGGGCTACACCTTC. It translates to CSGGQAEGYTF.

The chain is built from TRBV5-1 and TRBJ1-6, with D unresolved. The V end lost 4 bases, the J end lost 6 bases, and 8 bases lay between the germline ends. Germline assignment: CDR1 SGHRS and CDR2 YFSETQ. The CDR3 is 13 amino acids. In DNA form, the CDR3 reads TGCGCCAGCAGCCTCAGTCCTAATTCACCCCTCCACTTT. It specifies CASSLSPNSPLHF.